The rows below give T cell receptor beta chains drawn from one sample of a study of CD8 T cells in Susac syndrome. Using its own MiXCR run on the immunoSEQ multiplex PCR reads, TCRdb lists one record per CDR3 protein. This table holds around 230,000 distinct CDR3 sequences, around 95% found once. The source material was CD4+ T cells from PBMCs. The receptor source for this set is a human donor with multiple sclerosis. Both conserved end residues are part of each CDR3. D genes are given only for firm matches. Not every row has a clone size; where given, it reads once, few, many or a size class.

d_call: .; clone_size: .; j_call: TRBJ2-5; v_call: TRBV5-4; cdr3_nt: TGTGCCAGCAGCACTGCGACAGACCTCCAAGAGACCCAGTACTTC; cdr3_aa: CASSTATDLQETQYF
d_call: .; clone_size: .; j_call: TRBJ2-7; v_call: TRBV2; cdr3_nt: TGTGCCAGCAGTTACGTTAAGAACTACGAGCAGTACTTC; cdr3_aa: CASSYVKNYEQYF
d_call: TRBD2; clone_size: .; j_call: TRBJ2-7; v_call: TRBV5-1; cdr3_nt: TGCGCCAGCAGATCGACTAGCGGGAGCTCCTACGAGCAGTACTTC; cdr3_aa: CASRSTSGSSYEQYF
d_call: .; clone_size: .; j_call: TRBJ2-2; v_call: TRBV24-1; cdr3_nt: TGTGCCACCAGTGGACAGTCGTCCGGGGAGCTGTTTTTT; cdr3_aa: CATSGQSSGELFF
d_call: .; clone_size: .; j_call: TRBJ1-4; v_call: TRBV19; cdr3_nt: TGTGCCAGTAGTAACCCGGACAGCTCAACTAATGAAAAACTGTTTTTT; cdr3_aa: CASSNPDSSTNEKLFF
d_call: .; clone_size: once; j_call: TRBJ2-2; v_call: TRBV4-1; cdr3_nt: TGCGCCAGCAGCCAAGATCGGGTCTACACCGGGGAGCTGTTTTTT; cdr3_aa: CASSQDRVYTGELFF
d_call: TRBD1; clone_size: .; j_call: TRBJ2-5; v_call: TRBV7-3; cdr3_nt: TGTGCCAGCTCCGGGACAGGGCTCGAAGAGACCCAGTACTTC; cdr3_aa: CASSGTGLEETQYF
d_call: .; clone_size: .; j_call: TRBJ1-5; v_call: TRBV25-1; cdr3_nt: TGTGCCAGCAGTGAATTGGAGAGTGGTCAGCCCCAGCATTTT; cdr3_aa: CASSELESGQPQHF
d_call: .; clone_size: .; j_call: TRBJ2-7; v_call: TRBV5-1; cdr3_nt: TGCGCCAGCAGCTTACATAGGACTTACGAGCAGTACTTC; cdr3_aa: CASSLHRTYEQYF
d_call: .; clone_size: .; j_call: TRBJ2-1; v_call: TRBV20-1; cdr3_nt: TGCAGTGCTAGATTCGTCGGGAGACACAATGAGCAGTTCTTC; cdr3_aa: CSARFVGRHNEQFF
d_call: .; clone_size: .; j_call: TRBJ1-5; v_call: TRBV3-1; cdr3_nt: TGTGCCAGCAGCCAAGATGTCAGGAAGCCCCAGCATTTT; cdr3_aa: CASSQDVRKPQHF
d_call: .; clone_size: .; j_call: TRBJ1-5; v_call: TRBV30; cdr3_nt: TGTGCCTGGAGCTTCGTCTATAGCAATCAGCCCCAGCATTTT; cdr3_aa: CAWSFVYSNQPQHF
d_call: TRBD2; clone_size: .; j_call: TRBJ2-1; v_call: TRBV19; cdr3_nt: TGTGCCAGTAGTATATCGGGCGGGGGGCCTAACAATGAGCAGTTCTTC; cdr3_aa: CASSISGGGPNNEQFF
d_call: TRBD2; clone_size: .; j_call: TRBJ2-5; v_call: TRBV5-4; cdr3_nt: TGTGCCAGCAGCAGCGGGGCCCGACGAAGCAGTGGGGAGACCCAGTACTTC; cdr3_aa: CASSSGARRSSGETQYF
d_call: .; clone_size: .; j_call: TRBJ2-7; v_call: TRBV11-3; cdr3_nt: TGTGCCAGCAGCTTAGGAGACAGGACCGAAAGGCAGTACTTC; cdr3_aa: CASSLGDRTERQYF
d_call: .; clone_size: .; j_call: TRBJ1-1; v_call: TRBV29-1; cdr3_nt: TGCAGCGTTTCAACGGTCTCCCGGGCAGCTTTCTTT; cdr3_aa: CSVSTVSRAAFF
d_call: .; clone_size: .; j_call: TRBJ2-1; v_call: TRBV7-3; cdr3_nt: TGTGCCAGCAGCCCGAATGGTGGAAATGAGCAGTTCTTC; cdr3_aa: CASSPNGGNEQFF
d_call: TRBD2; clone_size: .; j_call: TRBJ2-1; v_call: TRBV5-1; cdr3_nt: TGCGCCAGCAGCTTGGGGACTAGCGGGGGTATTTCGGGGCAGTTCTTC; cdr3_aa: CASSLGTSGGISGQFF
d_call: TRBD1; clone_size: .; j_call: TRBJ2-7; v_call: TRBV27; cdr3_nt: TGTGCCAGCCGGGGACAGGGGAAGTACGAGCAGTACTTC; cdr3_aa: CASRGQGKYEQYF
d_call: .; clone_size: .; j_call: TRBJ1-1; v_call: TRBV29-1; cdr3_nt: TGCAGCGTTGCATCGTTGACCATGAACACTGAAGCTTTCTTT; cdr3_aa: CSVASLTMNTEAFF
d_call: .; clone_size: .; j_call: TRBJ2-4; v_call: TRBV3-1; cdr3_nt: TGTGCCAGCAGCCAACCAGCCAAAAACATTCAGTACTTC; cdr3_aa: CASSQPAKNIQYF
d_call: TRBD1; clone_size: .; j_call: TRBJ2-1; v_call: TRBV5-4; cdr3_nt: TGTGCCAGCAGTTACACAGGGGACCTCAATGAGCAGTTCTTC; cdr3_aa: CASSYTGDLNEQFF
d_call: .; clone_size: .; j_call: TRBJ1-2; v_call: TRBV5-6; cdr3_nt: TGTGCCAGCAGCTTGATGCAGGGCCGGTATGGCTACACCTTC; cdr3_aa: CASSLMQGRYGYTF
d_call: .; clone_size: once; j_call: TRBJ1-1; v_call: TRBV20-1; cdr3_nt: TGCAGTGCTAGAATTCCGGGTAGTGAAGCTTTCTTT; cdr3_aa: CSARIPGSEAFF
d_call: TRBD1; clone_size: .; j_call: TRBJ1-1; v_call: TRBV20-1; cdr3_nt: TGCAGTGCTTCCCGGACAGGGGGAGCTTTCTTT; cdr3_aa: CSASRTGGAFF
d_call: .; clone_size: .; j_call: TRBJ1-2; v_call: TRBV3-1; cdr3_nt: TGTGCCAGCAGCCAGGGCCCAGGTAGCGGCTACACCTTC; cdr3_aa: CASSQGPGSGYTF
d_call: .; clone_size: .; j_call: TRBJ1-1; v_call: TRBV5-6; cdr3_nt: TGTGCCAGCAGCCCGGTCCCCACGATCTCCACTGAAGCTTTCTTT; cdr3_aa: CASSPVPTISTEAFF
d_call: TRBD1; clone_size: .; j_call: TRBJ1-2; v_call: TRBV18; cdr3_nt: TGTGCCAGCTCGGTCGACAGGGTGTATGGCTACACCTTC; cdr3_aa: CASSVDRVYGYTF
d_call: TRBD2; clone_size: .; j_call: TRBJ2-1; v_call: TRBV7-2; cdr3_nt: TGTGCCAGCAGCTTTCGACTAGCCAGTGAGCAGTTCTTC; cdr3_aa: CASSFRLASEQFF
d_call: .; clone_size: .; j_call: TRBJ2-5; v_call: TRBV27; cdr3_nt: TGTGCCAGCAGCTCCATTTGGGGTCCAGAGACCCAGTACTTC; cdr3_aa: CASSSIWGPETQYF
d_call: TRBD2; clone_size: once; j_call: TRBJ2-4; v_call: TRBV3-1; cdr3_nt: TGTGCCAGCAGCCAAAGTAGGAGCGGGAGGGCCATTCAGTACTTC; cdr3_aa: CASSQSRSGRAIQYF
d_call: .; clone_size: .; j_call: TRBJ1-1; v_call: TRBV27; cdr3_nt: TGTGCCAGCAGTTTCCAGGGTCACACTGAAGCTTTCTTT; cdr3_aa: CASSFQGHTEAFF
d_call: .; clone_size: .; j_call: TRBJ2-1; v_call: TRBV5-4; cdr3_nt: TGTGCCAGCAGCACCGGGACGACTTACAATGAGCAGTTCTTC; cdr3_aa: CASSTGTTYNEQFF
d_call: .; clone_size: .; j_call: TRBJ1-5; v_call: TRBV12-5; cdr3_nt: TGTGCTAGTGGTTTCCCGATAAGGCCCCAGCATTTT; cdr3_aa: CASGFPIRPQHF
d_call: .; clone_size: once; j_call: TRBJ2-7; v_call: TRBV20-1; cdr3_nt: TGCAGTGCGTCAACCGGGACATTCTACGAGCAGTACTTC; cdr3_aa: CSASTGTFYEQYF